The clone carrying this TCR beta chain was recorded at least ten times. Each CDR3 protein is one row after TCRdb ran MiXCR on the RT-PCR reads. The sample consists of hundreds of thousands of distinct CDR3 sequences, roughly 12% of them appearing once. The data derive from a study of response to subunit inactivated influenza vaccine. Trimming cost V 5 bases and J 5 bases, with 16 bases left between them. Germline V gene sequence: CDR1 SGHTA, CDR2 FQGNSA. This CDR3 region has 15 residues. This same sample was also part of a study on T cells expressing NK-cell markers. That paper notes: Generation of TCR beta cDNA was performed by 5'RACE template switching incorporating UMIs.

The chain has TRBV7-2 and TRBJ2-1; unclear D gene. Sequencing was performed on PBMCs from blood, taken on the day of vaccination. The clonotype originates from a man in his fifties who received an inactivated influenza vaccine. In DNA, the CDR3 is TGTGCCAGCAGCCCTTTCGATACTACGGACAATGAGCAGTTCTTC. Protein sequence: CASSPFDTTDNEQFF.